Here is one T cell receptor (beta chain) with its context. Its specificity is unknown. This sample was taken from a study of cytomegalovirus exposure and HLA in healthy donors. Study findings and constraints: By HLA locus, TCR association rates varied in a later analysis, with DRB1 showing the most and HLA-C the fewest. The authors considered a cluster of highly shared sequence variants likely to be a sequencing artifact. Reportedly, HLA-A and HLA-B alleles of most subjects were accurately predicted from TCR beta.

Researchers ran the PCR with 60 Vbeta and 13 Jbeta primers. The table came from immunoSEQ multiplex PCR; TCRdb's copy has only in-frame clones and leaves some out. In the table there are under 250,000 clones, about 80% of which are singletons. CDR3 length: 14 amino acids. Germline V gene data show CDR1 as SGHRS and CDR2 as YFSETQ. The sequenced sample consisted of PBMCs. The rearrangement uses TRBV5-1 and TRBJ2-5, with D maybe TRBD1 (6 bases). The DNA end is a closer match to TRBJ2-7, so the J assignment may be wrong. The receptor comes from a man aged 30 to 39 in good health and CMV-seronegative. DNA of the CDR3: TGCGCCAGCAGCTTGGCCAGGGGTACCTACGAGCAGTACTTC. This translates into CASSLARGTYEQYF.